These 27 T cell receptor beta chains share one sample of origin, sequenced in a study of monozygotic twins with inflammatory bowel disease. No DNA is given; TCRdb re-called the 5' RACE reads and lists each CDR3 protein once. Its table lists approximately 120,000 distinct CDR3 sequences. Sequencing was performed on blood. The origin of the receptors is a human donor with ulcerative colitis or Crohn's disease, or a healthy co-twin of an affected twin (not recorded which).

The chain is built from TRBV5-5 and TRBJ2-3; TCRdb outputs TRBD1, but without DNA this stays unchecked. The CDR3 has 13 amino acids. Germline assignment: CDR1 SGHKS and CDR2 YYEKEE (reference sequence). The chain's CDR3 is CASSNQGADTQYF.

This chain uses TRBV7-2 with TRBJ2-7; TCRdb's D call of TRBD1 is untestable without DNA. This CDR3 is built from 15 residues. Germline assignment: CDR1 SGHTA and CDR2 FQGNSA. The CDR3 spells CASSLTGASSYEQYF. The variable domain in full, with the rest retrieved from reference TRBV7-2 and TRBJ2-7, is GAGVSQSPSNKVTEKGKDVELRCDPISGHTALYWYRQSLGQGLEFLIYFQGNSAPDKSGLPSDRFSAERTGGSVSTLTIQRTQQEDSAVYLCASSLTGASSYEQYFGPGTRLTVT.

The rearrangement links TRBV6-5 to TRBJ2-1. The CDR3 length is 14 residues. Germline values: CDR1 MNHEY, CDR2 SVGAGI. The CDR3 spells CASSYSPSRYEQFF.

This chain joins TRBV28 and TRBJ1-1; absent DNA, TCRdb's TRBD1 call cannot be checked. Germline assignment: CDR1 MDHEN and CDR2 SYDVKM. This CDR3 comprises 14 residues. The CDR3 reads CASSRTASNTEAFF.

This rearrangement joins TRBV4-1 to TRBJ2-4; TCRdb reports TRBD2, a call that lacks DNA to check it against. Germline loops: CDR1 MGHRA, CDR2 YSYEKL. The CDR3 loop spans 16 amino acids. This CDR3 is CASSQEASGRINIQYF.

The chain couples TRBV15 to TRBJ2-1; absent DNA, TCRdb's TRBD1 call cannot be checked. The CDR3 totals 14 residues. Germline-derived CDR1 and CDR2 are LNHNV and YYDKDF (reference sequence). CDR3 in amino acids: CATSRPTGGNEQFF.

CDR3 protein: CASSLQARSPLHF. The chain carries TRBV27 and TRBJ1-6. CDR3 length equals 13 residues. Germline V gene lookup returns CDR1 MNHEY and CDR2 SMNVEV (reference sequence).

The genes are TRBV28 and TRBJ2-7; TCRdb designates TRBD1, a call that cannot be tested without DNA. The CDR3 loop spans 14 amino acids. Germline V gene lookup returns CDR1 MDHEN and CDR2 SYDVKM. The CDR3 sequence is CASSRQGSAYEQYF. Using reference TRBV28 and TRBJ2-7 for the parts outside the CDR3, the full variable domain is DVKVTQSSRYLVKRTGEKVFLECVQDMDHENMFWYRQDPGLGLRLIYFSYDVKMKEKGDIPEGYSVSREKKERFSLILESASTNQTSMYLCASSRQGSAYEQYFGPGTRLTVT.

The gene calls are TRBV12-3 or TRBV12-4 and TRBJ1-2; TCRdb outputs TRBD1, but without DNA this stays unchecked. The CDR3 contains 14 residues. The CDR3 protein is CASTGGTVNYGYTF.

This chain links TRBV5-1 with TRBJ2-2; TCRdb's assignment of TRBD1 cannot be checked, as there is no DNA. Per germline, CDR1 SGHRS and CDR2 YFSETQ. This CDR3 has 19 residues. The CDR3 is CASSLFSGTGDSNTGELFF.

The J gene is TRBJ2-3, the V gene TRBV25-1; there is no DNA to check the TCRdb D call of TRBD2. The length of the CDR3 is 16 residues. Germline assignment: CDR1 MGHDK and CDR2 SYGVNS. CDR3 sequence reads: CASSDWLAGVSDTQYF.

This chain links TRBV4-1 with TRBJ2-1; TCRdb's D call of TRBD1 is untestable without DNA. The CDR3 has 15 residues. Germline lookup yields CDR1 MGHRA and CDR2 YSYEKL. This CDR3 is CASSQDRSGANEQFF.

The chain uses TRBV20-1 and TRBJ1-5. The germline gives CDR1 DFQATT, CDR2 SNEGSKA (reference sequence). This CDR3 is built from 16 residues. The CDR3 loop reads CSARGETAYSNQPQHF.

This chain links TRBV7-2 with TRBJ2-7. The CDR3 has 15 amino acids. CDR1 is SGHTA, CDR2 FQGNSA, per germline. The CDR3: CASSFEHGQPYEQYF.

The chain combines TRBV25-1 with TRBJ1-2; without DNA, the TCRdb call of TRBD1 cannot be checked. This CDR3 spans 19 amino acids. Germline lookup yields CDR1 MGHDK and CDR2 SYGVNS. CDR3 amino acids: CASSDGDSAHLPTGYGYTF.

The chain recombines TRBV27 with TRBJ2-7; with no DNA, the TCRdb D assignment of TRBD1 cannot be verified. This CDR3 has 17 amino acids. From germline, CDR1 is MNHEY and CDR2 SMNVEV (reference sequence). This CDR3 is CASSSRDRGPLVYEQYF.

The CDR3 here is CASSDGGPYGYTF. The rearrangement joins TRBV6-4 to TRBJ1-2. CDR3 length equals 13 residues. Germline V gene sequence: CDR1 MRHNA, CDR2 SNTAGT.

This chain links TRBV5-1 with TRBJ2-5; the D call of TRBD1 rests on TCRdb alone, since no DNA is present to check it. Germline-derived CDR1 and CDR2 are SGHRS and YFSETQ. The CDR3 is 16 residues long. CDR3 sequence reads: CASSFAGTGGRETQYF.

The J gene is TRBJ2-2, the V gene TRBV24-1; the D gene TCRdb calls, TRBD1, cannot be checked with no DNA. CDR3 length: 17 residues. Germline V gene sequence: CDR1 KGHDR, CDR2 SFDVKD. This CDR3 is CATSDSTETANTGELFF.

V usage is TRBV7-9 and J usage is TRBJ1-6; TCRdb indicates TRBD1, and absent DNA this call remains unverified. The germline CDR1 and CDR2 sequences are SEHNR and FQNEAQ (reference sequence). The CDR3 length is 14 residues. This CDR3 is CASTQPGVDSPLHF. The complete variable domain, with remaining parts taken from reference TRBV7-9 and TRBJ1-6, reads DTGVSQNPRHKITKRGQNVTFRCDPISEHNRLYWYRQTLGQGPEFLTYFQNEAQLEKSRLLSDRFSAERPKGSFSTLEIQRTEQGDSAMYLCASTQPGVDSPLHFGNGTRLTVT.

The V and J genes are TRBV20-1 and TRBJ2-3; the TCRdb D gene call, TRBD1, has no DNA to confirm it. The CDR3 extends over 14 amino acids. CDR1 DFQATT and CDR2 SNEGSKA come from the germline V gene (reference sequence). The CDR3 reads CSATAGAISDTQYF.

The chain couples TRBV6-5 to TRBJ2-1; TCRdb reports TRBD2, a call that lacks DNA to check it against. The CDR3 loop spans 17 amino acids. Germline loops: CDR1 MNHEY, CDR2 SVGAGI. The CDR3 protein is CASSYNVESGSNGEQFF.

J is TRBJ2-3 and V is TRBV4-3; TCRdb selects TRBD1, and the lack of DNA leaves this call unchecked. The CDR3 length is 18 residues. The germline CDR1 and CDR2 sequences are LGHNA and YSLEER. This CDR3 reads CASSQAETGPPYTDTQYF.

This chain uses TRBV24-1 with TRBJ2-4; TCRdb designates TRBD2, a call that cannot be tested without DNA. The germline V gene encodes CDR1 KGHDR and CDR2 SFDVKD. The CDR3 is 17 residues long. CDR3 loop: CATSSGTSGRAGNIQYF.

This chain's CDR3 is CASSLWVNTEAFF. The rearrangement links TRBV7-2 to TRBJ1-1. Germline CDR1 is SGHTA and CDR2 is FQGNSA. The CDR3 consists of 13 residues.

The J gene is TRBJ1-4, the V gene TRBV5-5; the D gene TCRdb calls, TRBD1, cannot be checked with no DNA. CDR1 is SGHKS and CDR2 is YYEKEE in the germline V gene (reference sequence). The CDR3 length is 14 residues. The CDR3 here is CASSFRVDNEKLFF.

V and J are TRBV12-3 or TRBV12-4 and TRBJ1-1; TCRdb calls TRBD1, which cannot be checked without DNA. CDR3 length: 14 residues. The CDR3 protein is CASRSTGPNTEAFF.